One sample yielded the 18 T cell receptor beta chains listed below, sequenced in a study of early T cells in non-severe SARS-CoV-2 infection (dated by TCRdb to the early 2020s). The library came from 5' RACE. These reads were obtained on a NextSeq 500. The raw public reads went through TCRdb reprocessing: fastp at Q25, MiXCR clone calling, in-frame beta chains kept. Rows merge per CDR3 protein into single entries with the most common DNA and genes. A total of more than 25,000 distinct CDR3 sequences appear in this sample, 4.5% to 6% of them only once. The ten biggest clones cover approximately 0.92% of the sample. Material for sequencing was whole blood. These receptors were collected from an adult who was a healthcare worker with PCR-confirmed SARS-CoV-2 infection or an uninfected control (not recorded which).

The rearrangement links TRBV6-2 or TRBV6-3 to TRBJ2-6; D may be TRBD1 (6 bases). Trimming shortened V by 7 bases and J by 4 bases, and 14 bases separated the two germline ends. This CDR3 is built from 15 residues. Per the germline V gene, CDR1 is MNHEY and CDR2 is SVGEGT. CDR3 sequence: CASNRGGYGANVLTF. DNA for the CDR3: TGTGCCAGCAATAGAGGGGGATACGGGGCCAACGTCCTGACTTTC.

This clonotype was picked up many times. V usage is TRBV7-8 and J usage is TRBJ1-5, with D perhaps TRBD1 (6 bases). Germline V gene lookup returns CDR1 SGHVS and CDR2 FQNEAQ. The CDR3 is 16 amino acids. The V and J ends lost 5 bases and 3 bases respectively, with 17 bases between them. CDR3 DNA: TGTGCCAGCAGCCCAAAGAGGGGGGATTTCAATCAGCCCCAGCATTTT. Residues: CASSPKRGDFNQPQHF.

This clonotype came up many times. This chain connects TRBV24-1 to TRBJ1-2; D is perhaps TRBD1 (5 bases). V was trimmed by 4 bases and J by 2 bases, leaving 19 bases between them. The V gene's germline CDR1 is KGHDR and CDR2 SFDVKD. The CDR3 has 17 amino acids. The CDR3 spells CATSDTYTASGNYGYTF. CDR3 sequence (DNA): TGTGCCACCAGTGACACCTACACAGCCTCAGGGAACTATGGCTACACCTTC.

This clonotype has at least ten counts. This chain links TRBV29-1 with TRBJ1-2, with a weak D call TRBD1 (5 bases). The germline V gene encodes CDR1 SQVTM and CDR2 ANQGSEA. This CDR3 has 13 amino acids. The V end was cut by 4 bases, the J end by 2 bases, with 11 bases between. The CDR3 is CSVASQGNYGYTF. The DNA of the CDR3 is TGCAGCGTTGCGTCGCAGGGCAACTATGGCTACACCTTC.

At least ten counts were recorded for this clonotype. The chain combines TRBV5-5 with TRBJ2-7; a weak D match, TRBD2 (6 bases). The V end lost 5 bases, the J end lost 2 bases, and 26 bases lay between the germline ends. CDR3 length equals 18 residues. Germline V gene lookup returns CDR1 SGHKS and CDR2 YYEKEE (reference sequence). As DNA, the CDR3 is TGTGCCAGCAGTTTACGGGACGTACGGCCGGGACTCCCCTACGAGCAGTACTTC. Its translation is CASSLRDVRPGLPYEQYF.

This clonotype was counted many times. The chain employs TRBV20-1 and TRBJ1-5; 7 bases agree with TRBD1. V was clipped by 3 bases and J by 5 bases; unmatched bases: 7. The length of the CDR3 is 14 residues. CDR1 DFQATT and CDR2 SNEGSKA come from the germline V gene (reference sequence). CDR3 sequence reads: CSASMKQGDQPQHF. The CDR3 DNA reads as TGCAGTGCTAGTATGAAGCAGGGGGATCAGCCCCAGCATTTT.

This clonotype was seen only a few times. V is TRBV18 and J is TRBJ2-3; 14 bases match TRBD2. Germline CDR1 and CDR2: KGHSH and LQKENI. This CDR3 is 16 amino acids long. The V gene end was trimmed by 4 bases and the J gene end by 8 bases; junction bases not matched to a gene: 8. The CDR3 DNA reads TGTGCCAGCTCACGTGGACTAGCGGGAGGCGGTGGTACGCAGTATTTT. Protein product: CASSRGLAGGGGTQYF.

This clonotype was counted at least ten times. The chain's CDR3 is CASSDMGYGYTF. Written as DNA, the CDR3 is TGTGCCAGTAGTGATATGGGGTATGGCTACACCTTC. The chain carries TRBV19 and TRBJ1-2, with unresolved D. V was shortened by 5 bases and J by 5 bases, with 9 bases between the two germline ends. This CDR3 is 12 amino acids long. Germline V gene lookup returns CDR1 LNHDA and CDR2 SQIVND (reference sequence).

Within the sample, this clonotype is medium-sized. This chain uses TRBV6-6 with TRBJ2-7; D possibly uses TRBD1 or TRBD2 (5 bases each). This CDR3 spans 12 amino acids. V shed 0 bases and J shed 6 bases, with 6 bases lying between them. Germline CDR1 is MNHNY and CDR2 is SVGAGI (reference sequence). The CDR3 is CASSYSGTEQYF. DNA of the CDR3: TGTGCCAGCAGTTACTCGGGGACCGAGCAGTACTTC.

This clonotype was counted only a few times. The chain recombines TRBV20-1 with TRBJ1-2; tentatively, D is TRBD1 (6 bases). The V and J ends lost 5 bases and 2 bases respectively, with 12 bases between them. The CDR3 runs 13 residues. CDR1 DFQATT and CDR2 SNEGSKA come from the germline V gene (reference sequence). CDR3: CSAWGGPNYGYTF. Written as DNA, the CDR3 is TGCAGTGCTTGGGGGGGGCCGAACTATGGCTACACCTTC.

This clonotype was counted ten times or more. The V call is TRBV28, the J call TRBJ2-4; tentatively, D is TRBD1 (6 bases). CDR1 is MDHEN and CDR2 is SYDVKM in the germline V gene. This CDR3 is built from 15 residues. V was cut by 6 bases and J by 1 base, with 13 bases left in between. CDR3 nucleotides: TGTGCCAGCAGCCGTCCTCAGGGGGCCAAAAACATTCAGTACTTC. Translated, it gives CASSRPQGAKNIQYF. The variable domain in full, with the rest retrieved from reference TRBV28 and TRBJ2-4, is DVKVTQSSRYLVKRTGEKVFLECVQDMDHENMFWYRQDPGLGLRLIYFSYDVKMKEKGDIPEGYSVSREKKERFSLILESASTNQTSMYLCASSRPQGAKNIQYFGAGTRLSVL.

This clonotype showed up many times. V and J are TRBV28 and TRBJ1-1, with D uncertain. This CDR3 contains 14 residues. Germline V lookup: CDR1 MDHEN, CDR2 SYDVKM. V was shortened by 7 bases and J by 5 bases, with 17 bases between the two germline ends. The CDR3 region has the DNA TGTGCCAGCACCACTATTGGGGAAGGGACTGAAGCTTTCTTT. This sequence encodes CASTTIGEGTEAFF.

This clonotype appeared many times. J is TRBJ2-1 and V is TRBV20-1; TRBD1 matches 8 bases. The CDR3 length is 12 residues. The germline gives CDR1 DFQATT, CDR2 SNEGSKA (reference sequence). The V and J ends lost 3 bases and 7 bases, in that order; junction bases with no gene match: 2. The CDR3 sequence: CSASNRGNEQFF. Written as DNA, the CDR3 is TGCAGTGCTAGTAACAGGGGGAATGAGCAGTTCTTC.

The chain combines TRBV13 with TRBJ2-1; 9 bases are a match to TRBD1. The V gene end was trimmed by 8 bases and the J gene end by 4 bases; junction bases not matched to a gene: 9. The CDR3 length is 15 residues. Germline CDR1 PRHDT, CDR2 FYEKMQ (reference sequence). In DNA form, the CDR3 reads TGTGCCAGCCTCGTGATGGGACAGGGATACAATGAGCAGTTCTTC. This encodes CASLVMGQGYNEQFF.

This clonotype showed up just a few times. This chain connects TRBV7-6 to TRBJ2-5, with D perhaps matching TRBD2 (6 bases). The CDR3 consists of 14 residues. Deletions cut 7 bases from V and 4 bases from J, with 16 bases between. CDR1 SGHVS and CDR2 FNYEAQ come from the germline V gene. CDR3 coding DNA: TGTGCCAGCACACGGGCGACTAGTACAGAGACCCAGTACTTC. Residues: CASTRATSTETQYF.

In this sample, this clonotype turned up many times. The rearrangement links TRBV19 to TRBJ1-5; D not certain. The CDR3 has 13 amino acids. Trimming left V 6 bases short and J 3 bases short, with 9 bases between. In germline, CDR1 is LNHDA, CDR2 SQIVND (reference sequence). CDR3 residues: CASRGMINQPQHF. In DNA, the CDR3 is TGTGCCAGTAGGGGGATGATCAATCAGCCCCAGCATTTT.

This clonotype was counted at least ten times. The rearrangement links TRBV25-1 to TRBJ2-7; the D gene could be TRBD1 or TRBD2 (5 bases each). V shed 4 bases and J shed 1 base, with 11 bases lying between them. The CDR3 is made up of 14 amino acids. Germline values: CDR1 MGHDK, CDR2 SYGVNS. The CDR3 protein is CASSVRDGSYEQYF. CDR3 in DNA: TGTGCCAGCAGTGTCCGGGACGGATCCTACGAGCAGTACTTC.

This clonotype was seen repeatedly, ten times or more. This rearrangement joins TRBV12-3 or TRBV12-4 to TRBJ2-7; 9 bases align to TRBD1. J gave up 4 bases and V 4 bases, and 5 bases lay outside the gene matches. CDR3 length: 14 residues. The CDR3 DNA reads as TGTGCCAGCAGTTCCGGGACAGGGCCTTACGAGCAGTACTTC. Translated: CASSSGTGPYEQYF.